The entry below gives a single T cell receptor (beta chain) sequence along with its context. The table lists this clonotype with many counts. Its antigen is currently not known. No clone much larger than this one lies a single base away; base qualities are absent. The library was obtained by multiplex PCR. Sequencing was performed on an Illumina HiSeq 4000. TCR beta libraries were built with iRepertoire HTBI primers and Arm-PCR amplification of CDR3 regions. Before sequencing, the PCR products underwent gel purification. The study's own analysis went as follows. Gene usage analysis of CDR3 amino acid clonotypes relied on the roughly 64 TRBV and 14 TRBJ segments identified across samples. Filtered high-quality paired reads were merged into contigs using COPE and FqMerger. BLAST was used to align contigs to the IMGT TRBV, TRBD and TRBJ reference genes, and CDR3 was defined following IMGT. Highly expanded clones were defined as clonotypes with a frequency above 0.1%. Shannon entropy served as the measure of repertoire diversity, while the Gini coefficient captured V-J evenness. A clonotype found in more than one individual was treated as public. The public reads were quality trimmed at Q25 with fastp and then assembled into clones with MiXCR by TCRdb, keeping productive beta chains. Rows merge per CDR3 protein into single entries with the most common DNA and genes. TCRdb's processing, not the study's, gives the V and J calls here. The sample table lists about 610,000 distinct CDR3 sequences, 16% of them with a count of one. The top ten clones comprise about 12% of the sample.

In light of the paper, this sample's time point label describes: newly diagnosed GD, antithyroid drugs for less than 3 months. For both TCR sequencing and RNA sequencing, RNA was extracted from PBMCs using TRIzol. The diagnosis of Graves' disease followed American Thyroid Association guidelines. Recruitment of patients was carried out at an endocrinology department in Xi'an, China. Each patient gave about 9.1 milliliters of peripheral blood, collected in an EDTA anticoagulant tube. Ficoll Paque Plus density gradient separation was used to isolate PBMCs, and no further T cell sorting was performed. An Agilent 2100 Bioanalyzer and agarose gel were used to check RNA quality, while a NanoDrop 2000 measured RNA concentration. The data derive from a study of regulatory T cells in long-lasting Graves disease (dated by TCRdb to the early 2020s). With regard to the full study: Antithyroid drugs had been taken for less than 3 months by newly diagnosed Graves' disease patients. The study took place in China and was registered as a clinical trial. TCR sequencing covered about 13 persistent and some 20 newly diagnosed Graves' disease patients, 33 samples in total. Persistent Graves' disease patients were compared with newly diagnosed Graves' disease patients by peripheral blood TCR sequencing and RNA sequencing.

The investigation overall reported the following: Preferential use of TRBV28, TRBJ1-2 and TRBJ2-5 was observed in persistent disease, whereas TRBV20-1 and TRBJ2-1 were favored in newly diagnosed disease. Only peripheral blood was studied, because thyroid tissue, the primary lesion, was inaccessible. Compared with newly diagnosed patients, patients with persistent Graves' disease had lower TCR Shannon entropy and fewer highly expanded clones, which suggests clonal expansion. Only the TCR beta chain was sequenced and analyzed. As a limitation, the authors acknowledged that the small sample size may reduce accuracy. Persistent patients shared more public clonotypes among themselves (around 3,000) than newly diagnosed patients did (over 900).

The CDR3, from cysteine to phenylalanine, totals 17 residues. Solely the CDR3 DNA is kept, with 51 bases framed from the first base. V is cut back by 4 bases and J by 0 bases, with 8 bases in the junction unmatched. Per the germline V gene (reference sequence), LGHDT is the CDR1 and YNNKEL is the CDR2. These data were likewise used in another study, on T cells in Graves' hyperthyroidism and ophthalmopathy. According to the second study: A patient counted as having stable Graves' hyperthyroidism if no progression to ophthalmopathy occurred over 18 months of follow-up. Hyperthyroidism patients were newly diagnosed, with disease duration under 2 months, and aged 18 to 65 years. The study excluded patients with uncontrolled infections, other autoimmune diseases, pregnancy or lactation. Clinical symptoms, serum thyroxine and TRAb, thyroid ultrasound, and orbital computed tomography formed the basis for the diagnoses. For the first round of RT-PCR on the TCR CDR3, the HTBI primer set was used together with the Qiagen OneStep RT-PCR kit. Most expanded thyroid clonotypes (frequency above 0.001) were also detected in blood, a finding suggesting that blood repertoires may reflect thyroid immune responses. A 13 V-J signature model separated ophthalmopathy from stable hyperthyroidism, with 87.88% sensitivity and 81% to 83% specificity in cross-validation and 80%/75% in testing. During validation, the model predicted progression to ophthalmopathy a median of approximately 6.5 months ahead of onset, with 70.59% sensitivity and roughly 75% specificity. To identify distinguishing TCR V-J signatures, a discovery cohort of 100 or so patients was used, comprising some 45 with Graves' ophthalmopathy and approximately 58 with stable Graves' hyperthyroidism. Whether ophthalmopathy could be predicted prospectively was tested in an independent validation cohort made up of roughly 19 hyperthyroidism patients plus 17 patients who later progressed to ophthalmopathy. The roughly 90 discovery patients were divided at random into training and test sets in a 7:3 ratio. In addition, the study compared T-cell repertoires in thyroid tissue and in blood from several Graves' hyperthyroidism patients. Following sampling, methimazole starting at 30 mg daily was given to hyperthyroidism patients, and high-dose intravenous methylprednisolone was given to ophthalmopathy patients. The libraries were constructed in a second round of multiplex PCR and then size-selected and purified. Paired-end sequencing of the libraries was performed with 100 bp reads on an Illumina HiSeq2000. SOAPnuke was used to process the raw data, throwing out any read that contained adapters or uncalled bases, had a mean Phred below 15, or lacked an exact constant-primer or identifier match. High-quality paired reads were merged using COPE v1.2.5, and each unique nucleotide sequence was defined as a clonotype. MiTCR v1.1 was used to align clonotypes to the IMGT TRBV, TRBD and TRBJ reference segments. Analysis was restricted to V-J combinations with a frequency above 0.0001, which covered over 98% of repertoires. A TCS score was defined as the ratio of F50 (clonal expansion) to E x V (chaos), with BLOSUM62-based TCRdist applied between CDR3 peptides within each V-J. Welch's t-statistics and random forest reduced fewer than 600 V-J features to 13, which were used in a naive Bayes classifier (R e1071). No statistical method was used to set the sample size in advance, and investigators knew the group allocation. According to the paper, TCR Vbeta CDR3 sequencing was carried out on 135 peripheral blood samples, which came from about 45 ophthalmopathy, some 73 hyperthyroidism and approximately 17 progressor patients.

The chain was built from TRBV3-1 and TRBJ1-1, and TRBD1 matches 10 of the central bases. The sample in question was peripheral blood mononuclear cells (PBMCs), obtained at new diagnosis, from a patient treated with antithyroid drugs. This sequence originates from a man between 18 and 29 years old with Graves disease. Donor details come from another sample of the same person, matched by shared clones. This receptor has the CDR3 CASSLTGQGRMNTEAFF. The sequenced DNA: TGTGCCAGCAGCCTAACGGGACAGGGGCGTATGAACACTGAAGCTTTCTTT.